The source of this T cell receptor beta chain is a study of CD8 T cells in Susac syndrome. With 0 bases clipped from V and 7 bases from J, the junction kept 10 bases outside the gene matches. Germline V CDR1 and CDR2: DFQATT, SNEGSKA (reference sequence). The CDR3 runs to 15 residues. RNA amounts of roughly 0.45 to 1 ug underwent reverse transcription with random hexamers. Amplification of TCR beta CDR3 was carried out by immunoSEQ multiplex PCR, which covered 54 Vbeta and 13 Jbeta segments. TCRdb processed the immunoSEQ multiplex PCR reads anew with MiXCR; each CDR3 protein has one entry. The top ten hold about 0.15% of the sample, which has 160,000 or so distinct CDR3 sequences, around 95% seen once.

This chain joins TRBV20-1 and TRBJ2-7, with 9 nucleotides matching TRBD2. Sequencing was done on a sample of CD8+ T cells from PBMCs. This receptor was taken from a human donor with multiple sclerosis. The CDR3 sequence is CSARDFLAGTLEQYF. For the CDR3, the DNA is TGCAGTGCTAGAGACTTTCTAGCGGGAACTTTAGAGCAGTACTTC.